This passage covers 21 T cell receptor beta chains from one sample sequenced in a study of Tregs in tolerant kidney transplant recipients. The assay was immunoSEQ multiplex PCR, and TCRdb's table has in-frame clones only and misses some. The sample lists about 240,000 clones; roughly four fifths were seen once. Source material: CD4+ T cells from blood. These receptors all stem from a human donor in good health.

The rearrangement joins TRBV7-3 to TRBJ2-1; D remains unclear. Germline assignment: CDR1 SGHTA and CDR2 FQGTGA. V shed 0 bases and J shed 2 bases, with 8 bases lying between them. The CDR3 sequence is 15 residues long. The CDR3 nucleotides read TGTGCCAGCAGCTTAACTAGCCAGGCCTACAATGAGCAGTTCTTC. Protein sequence: CASSLTSQAYNEQFF.

The chain uses TRBV19 and TRBJ1-2; TRBD1 might be the D (5 bases). This CDR3 has 16 residues. The V gene lost 3 bases and the J gene lost 5 bases, with 19 bases spanning the gap. CDR1 is LNHDA and CDR2 is SQIVND in the germline V gene (reference sequence). The DNA for the CDR3 is TGTGCCAGTAGTATGGAGCAGAGAGGGGCCCTTTATGGCTACACCTTC. This codes for CASSMEQRGALYGYTF. The whole variable domain, remainder taken from reference TRBV19 and TRBJ1-2, is DGGITQSPKYLFRKEGQNVTLSCEQNLNHDAMYWYRQDPGQGLRLIYYSQIVNDFQKGDIAEGYSVSREKKESFPLTVTSAQKNPTAFYLCASSMEQRGALYGYTFGSGTRLTVV.

V usage is TRBV7-8 and J usage is TRBJ2-3; the D is unclear. The CDR3 loop spans 14 amino acids. Germline V gene lookup returns CDR1 SGHVS and CDR2 FQNEAQ. V lost 2 bases and J 2 bases, leaving 8 bases between the germline ends. In nucleotides, the CDR3 is TGTGCCAGCAGCTTATCAAGGGCCACAGATACGCAGTATTTT. It specifies CASSLSRATDTQYF.

The CDR3 loop is CAWSVSSGANVLTF. The DNA of the CDR3 is TGTGCCTGGAGTGTCTCCTCTGGGGCCAACGTCCTGACTTTC. V usage is TRBV30 and J usage is TRBJ2-6; D unresolved. Germline assignment: CDR1 GTSNPN and CDR2 SVGIG (reference sequence). The CDR3 consists of 14 residues. Trimming stripped 0 bases from V and 0 bases from J, with 3 bases between.

V usage is TRBV7-9 and J usage is TRBJ1-5; D remains ambiguous. The germline V gene encodes CDR1 SEHNR and CDR2 FQNEAQ (reference sequence). V was cut by 1 base and J by 5 bases, with 6 bases left in between. The CDR3 is 13 amino acids. The CDR3: CASSLDTYQPQHF. The CDR3 DNA is TGTGCCAGCAGCTTAGATACTTATCAGCCCCAGCATTTT.

V gene TRBV11-2 combines with J gene TRBJ1-2, with D maybe TRBD1 (5 bases). This CDR3 has 18 amino acids. CDR1 is SGHAT, CDR2 FQNNGV, per germline. V lost 4 bases, J lost 8 bases, and 29 bases lay in between. The CDR3 loop is CASSSGRAPARSPSGYTF. The CDR3 region has the DNA TGTGCCAGCAGCTCGGGACGAGCGCCCGCCCGAAGCCCGTCCGGCTACACCTTC.

This chain connects TRBV11-1 to TRBJ1-1; 7 nucleotides match TRBD1. CDR3 length equals 11 residues. Germline V gene sequence: CDR1 SGHAT, CDR2 FQDESV (reference sequence). The junction had 2 bases not matched to a gene; V was cut back by 5 bases and J by 8 bases. CDR3 sequence reads: CASSRTGEAFF. The CDR3 bases are TGTGCCAGCAGCCGGACAGGAGAAGCTTTCTTT.

The chain uses TRBV4-2 and TRBJ2-7; TRBD2 is a possible D gene (5 bases). With 3 bases removed from V and 1 base from J, the gap between germline ends came to 19 bases. CDR1 LGHNA and CDR2 YNFKEQ come from the germline V gene. The CDR3 runs 17 residues. CDR3 sequence: CASSHPKASRGSYEQYF. For the CDR3, the DNA is TGTGCCAGCAGCCATCCTAAGGCATCCCGCGGGTCCTACGAGCAGTACTTC.

The rearrangement uses TRBV7-2 and TRBJ1-1, with D uncertain. The CDR3 is made up of 11 amino acids. Germline V gives CDR1 SGHTA, CDR2 FQGNSA. V was shortened by 1 base and J by 10 bases, with 7 bases between the two germline ends. CDR3 in DNA: TGTGCCAGCAGCTTAGGGCCGGGAGCTTTCTTT. Amino acids: CASSLGPGAFF.

This sequence joins TRBV5-1 and TRBJ1-6; tentatively, D is TRBD1 (5 bases). This CDR3 has 16 amino acids. V lost 4 bases, J lost 9 bases, and 20 bases lay in between. Germline V CDR1 and CDR2: SGHRS, YFSETQ. The CDR3 loop reads CASSPGISSRGSPLHF. Here the CDR3 DNA reads TGCGCCAGCAGCCCTGGGATCTCCTCAAGGGGTTCACCCCTCCACTTT.

This chain links TRBV29-1 with TRBJ2-3, with 12 bases identical to TRBD2. The CDR3 is 14 amino acids. Germline V gene data show CDR1 as SQVTM and CDR2 as ANQGSEA. Unmatched junction bases numbered 5, after V lost 5 bases and J lost 5 bases. The CDR3 DNA is TGCAGCGTTTGGACTAGCGGGACAGTAGATACGCAGTATTTT. Encoded protein: CSVWTSGTVDTQYF.

V gene TRBV4-1 combines with J gene TRBJ1-5; 10 nucleotides line up with TRBD1. CDR1 and CDR2 (germline): MGHRA, YSYEKL. The CDR3 extends over 19 amino acids. V shed 1 base, J shed 0 bases, and the junction held 9 bases outside the gene matches. The CDR3 bases are TGCGCCAGCAGCCAAGGGGTAATCAGGACAGGGGGTAGCAATCAGCCCCAGCATTTT. Translating it yields CASSQGVIRTGGSNQPQHF.

V and J are TRBV6-1 and TRBJ2-7, with 8 bases matching TRBD2. The CDR3 has 13 amino acids. CDR1 MNHNS and CDR2 SASEGT come from the germline V gene. V trimming: 10 bases; J trimming: 5 bases; junction bases outside the gene matches: 10. CDR3 coding DNA: TGTGCCACCGGGAGGGCTAATTTAAACGAGCAGTACTTC. It specifies CATGRANLNEQYF.

The chain employs TRBV30 and TRBJ1-5; possibly TRBD1 for D (6 bases). This CDR3 has 14 residues. Trimming pared 3 bases from V and 2 bases from J, leaving 11 bases between. Germline V CDR1 and CDR2: GTSNPN, SVGIG (reference sequence). The CDR3 loop reads CAWSHRAGNQPQHF. CDR3 DNA: TGTGCCTGGAGCCACAGGGCCGGCAATCAGCCCCAGCATTTT. The variable domain in full, completed from reference TRBV30 and TRBJ1-5, reads SQTIHQWPATLVQPVGSPLSLECTVEGTSNPNLYWYRQAAGRGLQLLFYSVGIGQISSEVPQNLSASRPQDRQFILSSKKLLLSDSGFYLCAWSHRAGNQPQHFGDGTRLSIL.

The chain links TRBV6-6 to TRBJ1-5; 9 nucleotides line up with TRBD1. This CDR3 is built from 15 residues. Trimming at V came to 5 bases and at J to 5 bases, leaving 7 bases not matched to a gene. Germline V gene lookup returns CDR1 MNHNY and CDR2 SVGAGI (reference sequence). CDR3 region: CASSVNGDRDQPQHF. DNA for the CDR3: TGTGCCAGCAGTGTAAATGGGGACAGGGATCAGCCCCAGCATTTT.

CDR3 bases: TGTGCCAGCAGCCAAGAGGACGGAGAATATGGCTACACCTTC. It specifies CASSQEDGEYGYTF. The rearrangement uses TRBV4-2 and TRBJ1-2; unclear D gene. V lost 0 bases and J lost 5, with 10 bases in between. The CDR3 is made up of 14 amino acids. Germline V CDR1 and CDR2: LGHNA, YNFKEQ.

V gene TRBV10-1 combines with J gene TRBJ2-3; D remains unclear. Germline CDR1 and CDR2: WNHNN and SYGVQD (reference sequence). This CDR3 comprises 13 residues. The V end was cut by 3 bases, the J end by 2 bases, with 6 bases between. The CDR3 here is CASSEWATDTQYF. CDR3 in DNA: TGCGCCAGCAGTGAATGGGCCACAGATACGCAGTATTTT.

The gene calls are TRBV2 and TRBJ2-7; 8 nucleotides agree with TRBD1. The CDR3 is made up of 14 amino acids. V lost 7 bases, J lost 0 bases, and 5 bases stayed unmatched. Per the germline V gene, CDR1 is SNHLY and CDR2 is FYNNEI. The CDR3 coding sequence is TGTGCCAGCACCAGGACAGGGCTCTCCTACGAGCAGTACTTC. It encodes CASTRTGLSYEQYF.

The rearrangement uses TRBV6-5 and TRBJ2-5; 11 bases match TRBD2. J was trimmed by 7 bases and V by 0 bases; bases with no gene match: 4. The CDR3 loop spans 15 amino acids. The germline V gene encodes CDR1 MNHEY and CDR2 SVGAGI. The CDR3 region has the DNA TGTGCCAGCAGTTACTCACGTACTAGCGGGGGGACCCAGTACTTC. It specifies CASSYSRTSGGTQYF.

In its sample, this clone was seen a few times. This chain links TRBV2 with TRBJ1-1; TRBD1 aligns across 10 bases. The CDR3 totals 13 residues. Germline trimming cut 10 bases from V and 4 bases from J; bases unmatched to any gene: 6. Germline V gene sequence: CDR1 SNHLY, CDR2 FYNNEI. CDR3 in DNA: TGTGCCACCAAGACAGGGGGCCTCACTGAAGCTTTCTTT. Protein product: CATKTGGLTEAFF.

The V and J genes are TRBV6-5 and TRBJ2-7, with D maybe TRBD2 (5 bases). V gave up 5 bases and J gave up 2 bases, with 13 bases separating them. Germline assignment: CDR1 MNHEY and CDR2 SVGAGI. This CDR3 is 14 amino acids long. The CDR3 protein is CASSEGYLPYEQYF. The CDR3 DNA is TGTGCCAGCAGTGAGGGCTATCTCCCCTACGAGCAGTACTTC.